These 32 T cell receptor beta chains share one sample of origin, sequenced in a study of T cell repertoires in cytomegalovirus infection. TCRdb redid the calling of the reads with MiXCR, one entry per CDR3 protein. The table records 350,000 to 500,000 distinct CDR3 sequences, 31% of them present only once. Sequenced material: PBMCs. These receptors all stem from a human donor in good health (CMV status not recorded). Some clones in this sample may be carry-over from other donors' samples.

This clonotype is a singleton in its sample. The gene calls are TRBV29-1 and TRBJ2-7; D gene ambiguous. Trimming left V 1 base short and J 4 bases short, with 8 bases between. The CDR3 covers 12 residues. The germline gives CDR1 SQVTM, CDR2 ANQGSEA. The CDR3 bases are TGCAGCGTTGAAGTGTGGGGTTACGAGCAGTACTTC. The encoded protein is CSVEVWGYEQYF.

The V and J genes are TRBV5-4 and TRBJ2-5; TRBD2 aligns across 11 bases. V was pared by 0 bases and J by 4 bases, with 2 bases of the junction left unmatched. The CDR3 contains 15 residues. Germline CDR1 is SGHNT and CDR2 is YYREEE (reference sequence). The CDR3 loop is CASSLDGLAGETQYF. CDR3 coding DNA: TGTGCCAGCAGCTTGGATGGACTAGCGGGAGAGACCCAGTACTTC.

This clonotype was seen at least ten times. The gene calls are TRBV7-2 and TRBJ2-7; weak D call: TRBD1 (6 bases). There are 16 residues in the CDR3. Trimming left V 4 bases short and J 0 bases short, with 16 bases between. Germline assignment: CDR1 SGHTA and CDR2 FQGNSA. The chain's CDR3 is CASSSPERGYSYEQYF. CDR3 bases: TGTGCCAGCAGCTCCCCTGAGAGGGGGTACTCCTACGAGCAGTACTTC.

The chain uses TRBV27 and TRBJ2-3, with D perhaps matching TRBD1 or TRBD2 (5 bases each). Deletions cut 8 bases from V and 1 base from J, with 13 bases between. The CDR3 runs to 14 residues. CDR1 and CDR2 from the germline V gene are MNHEY and SMNVEV (reference sequence). The DNA of the CDR3 is TGTGCCAGCCGTAGCCAGGGAGGCACAGATACGCAGTATTTT. Protein: CASRSQGGTDTQYF.

This rearrangement joins TRBV18 to TRBJ1-5; D is unclear. The CDR3 runs to 12 residues. Germline V gene lookup returns CDR1 KGHSH and CDR2 LQKENI. The ends were cut back, 1 base at V and 9 bases at J, with 7 bases in the middle. In DNA form, the CDR3 reads TGTGCCAGCTCACCACTGGTGGGGCCCCAGCATTTT. Protein: CASSPLVGPQHF.

The chain carries TRBV19 and TRBJ2-7; D ambiguous. The CDR3 spans 14 residues. Germline-derived CDR1 and CDR2 are LNHDA and SQIVND (reference sequence). Deletions cut 5 bases from V and 0 bases from J, with 11 bases between. CDR3 DNA sequence: TGTGCCAGTAGTTCGCACTATAGCTCCTACGAGCAGTACTTC. Translation gives CASSSHYSSYEQYF.

V and J are TRBV15 and TRBJ2-2; perhaps TRBD1 as D (6 bases). V was shortened by 3 bases and J by 7 bases, with 15 bases between the two germline ends. CDR1 LNHNV and CDR2 YYDKDF come from the germline V gene (reference sequence). The CDR3 runs to 15 residues. The CDR3: CATSSPEGVYGELFF. Here the CDR3 DNA reads TGTGCCACCAGCAGTCCCGAGGGGGTTTACGGGGAGCTGTTTTTT.

This clonotype has more than one count but fewer than ten. V is TRBV12-3 or TRBV12-4 and J is TRBJ2-1; 9 bases fit TRBD1. This CDR3 is 16 amino acids long. J was trimmed by 6 bases and V by 3 bases; bases with no gene match: 9. Here the CDR3 DNA reads TGTGCCAGCAGTTTTCCCGGGACAGGGAGGGCCAATGAGCAGTTCTTC. Protein product: CASSFPGTGRANEQFF.

This clonotype showed up many times. The chain recombines TRBV28 with TRBJ1-2; D remains unclear. V was cut by 5 bases and J by 1 base, with 5 bases left in between. The CDR3 covers 12 residues. In germline, CDR1 is MDHEN, CDR2 SYDVKM. The CDR3 bases are TGTGCCAGCAGTCCCCTTAACTATGGCTACACCTTC. This codes for CASSPLNYGYTF.

The sample holds one count of this clonotype. This sequence may be a read error, since a much larger clone differs from it by one base. The CDR3 carries no conserved terminal phenylalanine or tryptophan, so it likely arises from a read error. The rearrangement uses TRBV11-2 and TRBJ2-6; D is uncertain. V lost 4 bases to trimming and J lost 0 bases, with 16 bases between them. This CDR3 is 18 amino acids long. Germline CDR1 and CDR2: SGHAT and FQNNGV. Here the CDR3 reads CASSSRRHLSSGANVLTL. CDR3 DNA sequence: TGTGCCAGCAGCTCCAGACGGCACCTCAGCTCTGGGGCCAACGTCCTGACTTTA.

This clonotype was seen only a few times. The rearrangement uses TRBV27 and TRBJ1-2, with D unclear. V lost 5 bases and J 3 bases, leaving 13 bases between the germline ends. The V gene's germline CDR1 is MNHEY and CDR2 SMNVEV (reference sequence). The CDR3 contains 14 residues. Here the CDR3 reads CASSPQQTYYGYTF. The CDR3 DNA is TGTGCCAGCAGTCCCCAACAGACTTACTATGGCTACACCTTC.

This clonotype has more than one count but fewer than ten. This chain connects TRBV20-1 to TRBJ1-5; possibly TRBD1 for D (5 bases). The CDR3 totals 17 residues. Germline lookup yields CDR1 DFQATT and CDR2 SNEGSKA (reference sequence). Deletions cut 1 base from V and 1 base from J, with 17 bases between. The chain's CDR3 is CSARVGRGSTSNQPQHF. The CDR3 DNA follows: TGCAGTGCTAGAGTAGGGAGGGGATCGACCAGCAATCAGCCCCAGCATTTT.

V is TRBV12-3 or TRBV12-4 and J is TRBJ1-5, with D maybe TRBD1 (6 bases). CDR3 size: 16 residues. V lost 3 bases and J 1 base, leaving 13 bases between the germline ends. The CDR3 here is CASSFLPGASNQPQHF. The CDR3 coding sequence is TGTGCCAGCAGTTTTTTACCGGGGGCGAGCAATCAGCCCCAGCATTTT.

This clonotype has ten or more counts. V gene TRBV7-6 combines with J gene TRBJ1-1; D call uncertain. Germline V gives CDR1 SGHVS, CDR2 FNYEAQ. The CDR3 runs to 16 residues. V shed 4 bases and J shed 7 bases, with 22 bases lying between them. The CDR3, as DNA: TGTGCCAGCAGCTCGTTTGATCTACCTGGCAAACTTGAAGCTTTCTTT. It yields the protein CASSSFDLPGKLEAFF.

The chain employs TRBV11-2 and TRBJ2-7; D is undetermined. The CDR3 is made up of 15 amino acids. The V gene lost 3 bases and the J gene lost 2 bases, with 14 bases spanning the gap. Germline V CDR1 and CDR2: SGHAT, FQNNGV. In DNA form, the CDR3 reads TGTGCCAGCAGCTTGCTCCAACTACCTACCTACGAGCAGTACTTC. Residues: CASSLLQLPTYEQYF.

This clonotype has a count of ten or more. V and J are TRBV7-2 and TRBJ1-3; D not certain. V was shortened by 5 bases and J by 0 bases, with 11 bases between the two germline ends. This CDR3 is built from 15 residues. The V gene's germline CDR1 is SGHTA and CDR2 FQGNSA. The CDR3 here is CASSPGLRSGNTIYF. CDR3 DNA sequence: TGTGCCAGCAGCCCTGGACTGCGCTCTGGAAACACCATATATTTT.

The chain combines TRBV15 with TRBJ2-7; possibly TRBD1 for D (7 bases). Germline CDR1 reads LNHNV; CDR2 reads YYDKDF (reference sequence). The CDR3 is made up of 16 amino acids. Trimming removed 0 bases at V and 1 base at J, with 13 bases between. The CDR3 is CATSRDSGDSSYEQYF. As DNA, the CDR3 is TGTGCCACCAGCAGAGATTCGGGGGACAGTTCCTACGAGCAGTACTTC.

For this clonotype: A single base separates this from a much larger clone, so it may be a read error. The J gene is TRBJ1-4, the V gene TRBV7-6; 7 nucleotides agree with TRBD1. Unmatched junction bases numbered 17, after V lost 5 bases and J lost 8 bases. This CDR3 spans 17 amino acids. CDR1 and CDR2 (germline): SGHVS, FNYEAQ. In DNA form, the CDR3 reads TGTGCCAGCAGCCTCGGGACAGAGGGCTGGTTTCCGGAAAAACTGTTTTTT. It specifies CASSLGTEGWFPEKLFF.

Only a few counts were recorded for this clonotype. The rearrangement joins TRBV6-5 to TRBJ2-5, with D perhaps TRBD2 (6 bases). The CDR3 contains 13 residues. Germline CDR1 reads MNHEY; CDR2 reads SVGAGI. The germline V and J ends were trimmed by 6 bases and 6 bases, with 14 bases remaining between them. CDR3 DNA sequence: TGTGCCAGCAGCTCGGGACTCGGCCAGACCCAGTACTTC. Residues: CASSSGLGQTQYF.

There are a few counts of this clonotype. This chain joins TRBV7-2 and TRBJ1-1; a possible D gene is TRBD1 (5 bases). V lost 7 bases to trimming and J lost 2 bases, with 20 bases between them. The CDR3 contains 16 residues. Germline assignment: CDR1 SGHTA and CDR2 FQGNSA. CDR3 loop: CASIISRRGGNTEAFF. CDR3 sequence (DNA): TGTGCCAGCATCATATCGCGACGGGGGGGAAACACTGAAGCTTTCTTT.

The rearrangement links TRBV4-3 to TRBJ2-4; 9 positions agree with TRBD1. Unmatched junction bases numbered 12, after V lost 3 bases and J lost 0 bases. The CDR3 runs to 19 residues. Germline CDR1 reads LGHNA; CDR2 reads YSLEER. The CDR3, as DNA: TGCGCCAGCAGCCAGACCGGGACAGGGATCTCCCTAGCCAAAAACATTCAGTACTTC. Its protein is CASSQTGTGISLAKNIQYF.

The CDR3 protein is CASGPCGHTEAFF. As DNA, the CDR3 is TGTGCTAGTGGTCCTTGCGGGCACACTGAAGCTTTCTTT. This chain uses TRBV12-5 with TRBJ1-1; no clear D. CDR1 LGHNT and CDR2 FRNRAP come from the germline V gene. V was cut by 5 bases and J by 3 bases, with 10 bases left in between. The CDR3 has 13 residues.

This chain joins TRBV2 and TRBJ2-3; 14 bases align to TRBD2. The V segment lost 9 bases and the J segment 2 bases; nucleotides outside the gene matches: 4. CDR3 length: 15 residues. Germline assignment: CDR1 SNHLY and CDR2 FYNNEI. CDR3 sequence: CASGTSGGFTDTQYF. CDR3 bases: TGTGCCAGTGGGACTAGCGGGGGTTTCACAGATACGCAGTATTTT.

The CDR3 loop reads CASRTSGRIYF. DNA for the CDR3: TGTGCCAGCAGAACTAGCGGTCGTATATACTTC. The chain joins TRBV6-1 to TRBJ2-7; TRBD2 matches 8 bases. Unmatched junction bases numbered 8, after V lost 6 bases and J lost 13 bases. The germline gives CDR1 MNHNS, CDR2 SASEGT. The CDR3 has 11 residues.

The table lists this clonotype with many counts. One end of the junction does not line up with germline, which may come from a read error. The J gene is TRBJ2-5, the V gene TRBV11-1; unclear D gene. CDR3 length: 12 residues. Germline CDR1 reads SGHAT; CDR2 reads FQDESV (reference sequence). The chain's CDR3 is CASSLGGPHTDF. The CDR3 coding sequence is TGTGCCAGCAGCTTAGGCGGCCCCCACACGGACTTC.

The rearrangement joins TRBV6-2 or TRBV6-3 to TRBJ2-1; a weak D match, TRBD2 (6 bases). The germline CDR1 and CDR2 sequences are MNHEY and SVGEGT. V was trimmed by 7 bases and J by 4 bases, leaving 14 bases between them. This CDR3 is 14 amino acids long. The CDR3 region is CASTLGLIYNEQFF. The CDR3 DNA reads as TGTGCCAGCACCTTGGGACTTATATACAATGAGCAGTTCTTC.

In nucleotides, the CDR3 is TGTGCCAGCAGTGTCGGCGAAATCACTAACTATGGCTACACCTTC. Residues: CASSVGEITNYGYTF. The chain couples TRBV6-1 to TRBJ1-2; D gene unclear. Germline assignment: CDR1 MNHNS and CDR2 SASEGT. The CDR3 consists of 15 residues. Trimming pared 4 bases from V and 0 bases from J, leaving 12 bases between.

This clonotype came up a few times. The chain couples TRBV7-3 to TRBJ1-3; D ambiguous. Between the trimmed V and J ends, which lost 5 bases and 3 bases, there was a span of 8 bases. Germline values: CDR1 SGHTA, CDR2 FQGTGA. The CDR3 spans 13 residues. The CDR3 nucleotides are TGTGCCAGCAGCAAGACACATGGAAACACCATATATTTT. It yields the protein CASSKTHGNTIYF.

The chain has TRBV27 and TRBJ2-3, with D perhaps matching TRBD1 (6 bases). Per germline, CDR1 MNHEY and CDR2 SMNVEV (reference sequence). V was cut by 2 bases and J by 0 bases, with 15 bases left in between. CDR3 length equals 17 residues. The CDR3: CASSLLVTGLSTDTQYF. Written as DNA, the CDR3 is TGTGCCAGCAGTTTACTTGTGACAGGCCTAAGCACAGATACGCAGTATTTT.

Worth noting for this clonotype: A read error may produce the germline difference seen at one junction end. The chain couples TRBV14 to TRBJ2-6, with D unresolved. Germline values: CDR1 SGHDN, CDR2 FVKESK. The CDR3 sequence is 17 residues long. The CDR3 DNA follows: TGTGCCAGAAGCCAAGACCGTCCCGAGATTGGGGCCAACGTCCTGACTTTC. It yields the protein CARSQDRPEIGANVLTF.

There are a few counts of this clonotype. The rearrangement joins TRBV12-5 to TRBJ2-5; 8 bases fit TRBD1. CDR1 is LGHNT, CDR2 FRNRAP, per germline. The ends lost 3 bases at V and 4 bases at J; junction bases unmatched: 13. The CDR3 extends over 17 amino acids. The chain's CDR3 is CASGLAPGRGLGETQYF. DNA of the CDR3: TGTGCTAGTGGTTTAGCCCCCGGCAGGGGGCTAGGAGAGACCCAGTACTTC.

This clonotype showed up just once. It may be a read error: a sequence one base away is much more abundant. This is likely a read error, given that the CDR3 carries no conserved phenylalanine or tryptophan at its end. V is TRBV7-2 and J is TRBJ2-4; a possible D gene is TRBD2 (7 bases). This CDR3 region has 16 residues. V was shortened by 5 bases and J by 6 bases, with 20 bases between the two germline ends. The V gene's germline CDR1 is SGHTA and CDR2 FQGNSA. The DNA of the CDR3 is TGTGCCAGCAGCAATCGGGGGGCCAGCGTAACAAACATTCAGTACTTA. It codes for CASSNRGASVTNIQYL.